A single sample is the source of the 21 T cell receptor beta chains below, sequenced in a study of CD8+ T cells in alopecia areata. cDNA serving as the sequencing template came from extracted, reverse transcribed RNA. Assay used: immunoSEQ multiplex PCR; TCRdb lists only in-frame clones, some missing. In the table there are under 150,000 clones, roughly 50% of which are singletons. The specimen sequenced was NKG2D-low CD8+ T cells sorted from blood. These receptors were collected from a human donor with alopecia areata.

The gene calls are TRBV11-2 and TRBJ2-1, with D unresolved. This CDR3 region has 12 residues. Trimming cost V 1 base and J 6 bases, with 4 bases left between them. The V gene's germline CDR1 is SGHAT and CDR2 FQNNGV. The CDR3 coding sequence is TGTGCCAGCAGCTTAGGGGTCAATGAGCAGTTCTTC. Translating it yields CASSLGVNEQFF.

The chain has TRBV4-1 and TRBJ2-7, with a tentative D call TRBD1 (6 bases). CDR1 is MGHRA and CDR2 is YSYEKL in the germline V gene. CDR3 size: 15 residues. V lost 5 bases to trimming and J lost 3 bases, with 17 bases between them. This CDR3 is CASSDRSGRGYEQYF. In nucleotides, the CDR3 is TGCGCCAGCAGCGATCGATCGGGCAGGGGCTACGAGCAGTACTTC.

V gene TRBV29-1 combines with J gene TRBJ2-5; a possible D gene is TRBD2 (5 bases). The germline CDR1 and CDR2 sequences are SQVTM and ANQGSEA. The CDR3 contains 14 residues. V was cut by 4 bases and J by 1 base, with 13 bases left in between. The chain's CDR3 is CSVGGGEIQETQYF. DNA for the CDR3: TGCAGCGTTGGGGGTGGGGAGATCCAAGAGACCCAGTACTTC.

The chain carries TRBV15 and TRBJ2-1, with 10 bases lining up with TRBD2. V was pared by 0 bases and J by 0 bases, with 5 bases of the junction left unmatched. Germline CDR1 and CDR2: LNHNV and YYDKDF (reference sequence). The CDR3 consists of 18 residues. The CDR3 here is CATSREWGLASSYNEQFF. The CDR3 coding sequence is TGTGCCACCAGCAGAGAATGGGGACTAGCGAGCTCCTACAATGAGCAGTTCTTC. Supplemented by reference TRBV15 and TRBJ2-1, the full variable domain reads DAMVIQNPRYQVTQFGKPVTLSCSQTLNHNVMYWYQQKSSQAPKLLFHYYDKDFNNEADTPDNFQSRRPNTSFCFLDIRSPGLGDTAMYLCATSREWGLASSYNEQFFGPGTRLTVL.

This chain links TRBV29-1 with TRBJ1-2, with a tentative D call TRBD1 (5 bases). This CDR3 is built from 11 residues. CDR1 and CDR2 from the germline V gene are SQVTM and ANQGSEA. V lost 6 bases and J lost 5, with 10 bases in between. CDR3 amino acids: CSVGRNYGYTF. The CDR3, as DNA: TGCAGCGTGGGACGGAATTATGGCTACACCTTC.

The chain uses TRBV9 and TRBJ1-4, with a tentative D call TRBD1 (6 bases). Trimming took 0 bases from V and 3 from J, leaving 9 bases between them. Germline CDR1 reads SGDLS; CDR2 reads YYNGEE. The CDR3 totals 15 residues. The CDR3 is CASSVAGDPNEKLFF. The CDR3, as DNA: TGTGCCAGCAGCGTAGCAGGGGACCCTAATGAAAAACTGTTTTTT.

This clone has just a few counts. This chain links TRBV29-1 with TRBJ2-7; D is ambiguous. CDR1 SQVTM and CDR2 ANQGSEA come from the germline V gene. The CDR3 is 15 amino acids. V dropped 2 bases and J dropped 0 bases, with 14 bases sitting between them. The CDR3 DNA sequence: TGCAGCGTTGAATCCCCGGACCTATACTCCTACGAGCAGTACTTC. Encoded protein: CSVESPDLYSYEQYF.

In this sample, this clone turned up a few times. This CDR3 is CASSLGLDLHTDTQYF. CDR3 coding DNA: TGTGCCAGCAGTCTCGGGCTCGACCTCCACACAGATACGCAGTATTTT. V gene TRBV28 combines with J gene TRBJ2-3, with no clear D. V was clipped by 5 bases and J by 2 bases, with 17 bases between them. The CDR3 has 16 amino acids. Germline values: CDR1 MDHEN, CDR2 SYDVKM.

The V gene is TRBV29-1, the J gene TRBJ2-7; possibly TRBD2 for D (5 bases). Trimming removed 1 base from V and 6 bases from J, with 19 bases in between. This CDR3 is 15 amino acids long. Germline V CDR1 and CDR2: SQVTM, ANQGSEA. The CDR3 sequence: CSVEARAGELGEQYF. Written as DNA, the CDR3 is TGCAGCGTTGAAGCCCGGGCCGGGGAATTGGGCGAGCAGTACTTC.

The chain uses TRBV27 and TRBJ1-5; D might be TRBD1 (5 bases). V lost 6 bases and J lost 0, with 12 bases in between. Germline values: CDR1 MNHEY, CDR2 SMNVEV (reference sequence). The CDR3 is 15 amino acids. The CDR3 reads CASSGGGHSNQPQHF. The CDR3 coding sequence is TGTGCCAGCAGCGGGGGTGGCCATAGCAATCAGCCCCAGCATTTT.

The chain uses TRBV4-1 and TRBJ2-1; D is ambiguous. The CDR3 contains 13 residues. Germline values: CDR1 MGHRA, CDR2 YSYEKL. With 1 base removed from V and 8 bases from J, the gap between germline ends came to 9 bases. CDR3 DNA: TGCGCCAGCAGCCAAGTACCGGCGCATGAGCAGTTCTTC. Protein product: CASSQVPAHEQFF.

The V and J genes are TRBV29-1 and TRBJ2-2; possibly TRBD1 for D (5 bases). The V gene's germline CDR1 is SQVTM and CDR2 ANQGSEA. This CDR3 contains 12 residues. V dropped 6 bases and J dropped 6 bases, with 11 bases sitting between them. The CDR3 DNA is TGCAGCGTAGCTGACAGTGCCGGGGAGCTGTTTTTT. It translates to CSVADSAGELFF.

This clone was picked up a small number of times. V and J are TRBV29-1 and TRBJ2-3; D is possibly TRBD2 (5 bases). Germline-derived CDR1 and CDR2 are SQVTM and ANQGSEA. Between the trimmed V and J ends, which lost 3 bases and 2 bases, there was a span of 9 bases. This CDR3 has 13 amino acids. CDR3 region: CSVEKDSTDTQYF. DNA of the CDR3: TGCAGCGTTGAGAAGGACTCCACAGATACGCAGTATTTT.

The gene calls are TRBV9 and TRBJ2-5, with 8 bases identical to TRBD2. J lost 1 base, V lost 4 bases, and 6 bases had no gene match. Germline assignment: CDR1 SGDLS and CDR2 YYNGEE. The CDR3 loop spans 15 amino acids. CDR3 loop: CASSSSGGPQETQYF. The CDR3 DNA is TGTGCCAGCAGCTCGAGCGGGGGCCCCCAAGAGACCCAGTACTTC.

The chain couples TRBV4-1 to TRBJ2-7, with D perhaps matching TRBD1 (5 bases). Germline CDR1 and CDR2: MGHRA and YSYEKL. The CDR3 has 13 residues. V was trimmed by 0 bases and J by 4 bases, leaving 7 bases between them. The CDR3 spells CASSQEGDYEQYF. In nucleotides, the CDR3 is TGCGCCAGCAGCCAAGAAGGGGATTACGAGCAGTACTTC.

The chain combines TRBV23-1 with TRBJ2-3; TRBD2 agrees at 8 bases. TRBV23-1 is filed as an ORF, its function uncertain. The CDR3 has 14 residues. With V trimmed by 2 bases and J by 4 bases, 2 bases remained unmatched. In nucleotides, the CDR3 is TGCGCCAGCAGTCAACTAGCGGGCCCAGATACGCAGTATTTT. Encoded protein: CASSQLAGPDTQYF.

This clone was found a few times. The V call is TRBV29-1, the J call TRBJ2-7; D is unclear. Between the trimmed V and J ends, which lost 7 bases and 3 bases, there was a span of 13 bases. The CDR3 has 12 residues. Germline loops: CDR1 SQVTM, CDR2 ANQGSEA. In DNA form, the CDR3 reads TGCAGCGCAATCGACGAAAGCTACGAGCAGTACTTC. It encodes CSAIDESYEQYF.

This clone was seen only a few times. The chain employs TRBV28 and TRBJ2-5; D uncertain. V lost 3 bases and J 4 bases, leaving 3 bases between the germline ends. This CDR3 comprises 11 residues. The germline CDR1 and CDR2 sequences are MDHEN and SYDVKM. The CDR3 DNA reads as TGTGCCAGCAGTTTCACAGAGACCCAGTACTTC. This sequence encodes CASSFTETQYF.

The V and J genes are TRBV2 and TRBJ2-2; no clear D. The CDR3 spans 11 residues. CDR1 SNHLY and CDR2 FYNNEI come from the germline V gene. Trimming stripped 6 bases from V and 7 bases from J, with 6 bases between. The CDR3 sequence: CASRGIGELFF. The CDR3 DNA reads TGTGCCAGCAGGGGGATCGGGGAGCTGTTTTTT.

This clone was seen more than once but under ten times. The J gene is TRBJ2-1, the V gene TRBV28; the match to TRBD2 covers 13 bases. CDR3 length equals 15 residues. Germline CDR1 MDHEN, CDR2 SYDVKM. V lost 6 bases and J lost 8; bases outside the gene matches: 7. The CDR3 loop reads CASSRGTSGTDEQFF. CDR3 nucleotides: TGTGCCAGCAGCCGTGGGACTAGCGGGACGGATGAGCAGTTCTTC. Filled out from reference TRBV28 and TRBJ2-1, the complete variable domain reads DVKVTQSSRYLVKRTGEKVFLECVQDMDHENMFWYRQDPGLGLRLIYFSYDVKMKEKGDIPEGYSVSREKKERFSLILESASTNQTSMYLCASSRGTSGTDEQFFGPGTRLTVL.

CDR3: CSVEEASGAYNEQFF. The CDR3 DNA reads as TGCAGCGTTGAAGAGGCTAGCGGGGCTTACAATGAGCAGTTCTTC. The chain couples TRBV29-1 to TRBJ2-1; TRBD2 agrees at 9 bases. The CDR3 is made up of 15 amino acids. The V segment lost 0 bases and the J segment 4 bases; nucleotides outside the gene matches: 4. Per germline, CDR1 SQVTM and CDR2 ANQGSEA.